The 2 T cell receptor beta chains below all came from one sample that was sequenced in a study of cytomegalovirus exposure and HLA in healthy donors. Primers: 60 Vbeta forward and 13 Jbeta reverse. Using immunoSEQ multiplex PCR, the repertoire was profiled, and TCRdb retains in-frame clones only, with some absent. The sample has over 150,000 clones; roughly 85% are singletons. Material: PBMCs. The source is a man aged 35-49 years in good health and CMV-seronegative.

This chain uses TRBV13 with TRBJ2-2; the match to TRBD1 covers 9 bases. The ends lost 1 base at V and 5 bases at J; junction bases unmatched: 2. This CDR3 has 15 residues. Germline V gene lookup returns CDR1 PRHDT and CDR2 FYEKMQ (reference sequence). Written as DNA, the CDR3 is TGTGCCAGCAGCTTAGTACAGGGGGCTACCGGGGAGCTGTTTTTT. Protein product: CASSLVQGATGELFF. Combining the CDR3 with reference TRBV13 and TRBJ2-2 gives the whole variable domain AAGVIQSPRHLIKEKRETATLKCYPIPRHDTVYWYQQGPGQDPQFLISFYEKMQSDKGSIPDRFSAQQFSDYHSELNMSSLELGDSALYFCASSLVQGATGELFFGEGSRLTVL.

V usage is TRBV5-1 and J usage is TRBJ2-3; D is possibly TRBD1 (6 bases). V lost 4 bases and J 1 base, leaving 10 bases between the germline ends. The CDR3 spans 14 residues. Germline values: CDR1 SGHRS, CDR2 YFSETQ. The CDR3 loop reads CASSKGQRTDTQYF. CDR3 DNA: TGCGCCAGCAGCAAAGGACAGCGCACAGATACGCAGTATTTT. Variable domain in full (rest from reference TRBV5-1 and TRBJ2-3): KAGVTQTPRYLIKTRGQQVTLSCSPISGHRSVSWYQQTPGQGLQFLFEYFSETQRNKGNFPGRFSGRQFSNSRSEMNVSTLELGDSALYLCASSKGQRTDTQYFGPGTRLTVL.